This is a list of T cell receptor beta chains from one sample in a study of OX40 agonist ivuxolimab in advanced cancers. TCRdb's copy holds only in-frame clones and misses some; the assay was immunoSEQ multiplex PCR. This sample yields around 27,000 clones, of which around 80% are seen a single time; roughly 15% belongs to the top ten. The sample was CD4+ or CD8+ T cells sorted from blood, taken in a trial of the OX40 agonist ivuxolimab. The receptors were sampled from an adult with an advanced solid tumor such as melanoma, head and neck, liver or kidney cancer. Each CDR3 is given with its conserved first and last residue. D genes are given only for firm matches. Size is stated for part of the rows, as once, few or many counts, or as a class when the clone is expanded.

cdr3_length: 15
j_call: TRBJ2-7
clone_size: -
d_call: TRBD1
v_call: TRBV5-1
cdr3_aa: CASSHYRDSRYEQYF
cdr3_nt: TGCGCCAGCAGCCACTACCGGGACAGCCGCTACGAGCAGTACTTC

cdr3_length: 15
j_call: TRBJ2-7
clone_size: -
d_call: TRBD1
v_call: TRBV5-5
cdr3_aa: CASSLTRDSYYEQYF
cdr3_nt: TGTGCCAGCAGCTTGACCCGGGACAGCTACTACGAGCAGTACTTC

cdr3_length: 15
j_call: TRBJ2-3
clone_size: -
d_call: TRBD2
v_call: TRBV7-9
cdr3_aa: CASSLVSGGTDTQYF
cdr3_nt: TGTGCCAGCAGCTTAGTTAGCGGGGGAACAGATACGCAGTATTTT

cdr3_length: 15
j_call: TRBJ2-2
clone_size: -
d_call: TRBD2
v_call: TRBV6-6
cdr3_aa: CASTGLSGAPGELFF
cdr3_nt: TGTGCCAGCACCGGACTCAGCGGGGCTCCCGGGGAGCTGTTTTTT

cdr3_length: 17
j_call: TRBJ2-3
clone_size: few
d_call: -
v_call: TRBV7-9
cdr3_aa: CASSPPNNPGEVVFGYF
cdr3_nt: TGTGCCAGCAGCCCTCCAAATAATCCGGGGGAGGTTGTCTTTGGGTATTTT

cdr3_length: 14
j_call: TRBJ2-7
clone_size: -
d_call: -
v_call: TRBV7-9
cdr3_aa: CASSWFGGDYEQYF
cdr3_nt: TGTGCCAGCAGCTGGTTTGGGGGAGACTACGAGCAGTACTTC

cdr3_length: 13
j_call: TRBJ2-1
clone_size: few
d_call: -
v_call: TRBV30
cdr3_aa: CARTGEAQAEQFF
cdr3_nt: TGTGCCCGTACAGGTGAGGCTCAAGCTGAGCAGTTCTTC

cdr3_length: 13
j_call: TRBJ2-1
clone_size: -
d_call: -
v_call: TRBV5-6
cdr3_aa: CASSSGGPNEQFF
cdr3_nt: TGTGCCAGCAGCTCTGGGGGCCCCAATGAGCAGTTCTTC

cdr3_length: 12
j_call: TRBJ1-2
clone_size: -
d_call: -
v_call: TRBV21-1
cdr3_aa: CASSKTDIGYTF
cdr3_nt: TGTGCCAGCAGCAAGACGGACATAGGCTACACCTTC

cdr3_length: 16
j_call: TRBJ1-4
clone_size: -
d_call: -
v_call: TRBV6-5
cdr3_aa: CASSSNRLPRVEKLFF
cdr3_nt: TGTGCCAGCAGTTCCAACAGGCTCCCGCGCGTGGAAAAACTGTTTTTT

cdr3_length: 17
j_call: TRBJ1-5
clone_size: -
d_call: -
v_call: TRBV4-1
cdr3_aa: CASSQDLGGAGNQPQHF
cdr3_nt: TGCGCCAGCAGCCAAGATCTAGGTGGGGCTGGCAATCAGCCCCAGCATTTT

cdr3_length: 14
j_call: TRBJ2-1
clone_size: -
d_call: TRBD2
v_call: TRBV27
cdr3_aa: CASTSGGAGNEQFF
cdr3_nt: TGTGCCAGCACGAGCGGGGGGGCAGGGAATGAGCAGTTCTTC

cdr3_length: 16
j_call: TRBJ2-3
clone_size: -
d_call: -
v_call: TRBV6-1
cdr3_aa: CASSEGNWATTDTQYF
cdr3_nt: TGTGCCAGCAGTGAAGGCAATTGGGCTACCACAGATACGCAGTATTTT

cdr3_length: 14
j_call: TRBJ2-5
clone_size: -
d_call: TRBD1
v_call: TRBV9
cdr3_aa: CASSNRGLKETQYF
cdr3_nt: TGTGCCAGCAGCAACAGGGGGCTTAAAGAGACCCAGTACTTC

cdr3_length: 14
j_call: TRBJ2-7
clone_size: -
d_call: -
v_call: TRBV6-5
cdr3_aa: CASSYAGSGGVQYF
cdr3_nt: TGTGCCAGCAGTTACGCAGGGAGTGGAGGGGTGCAGTACTTC

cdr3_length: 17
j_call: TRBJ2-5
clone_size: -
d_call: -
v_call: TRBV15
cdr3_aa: CATSRPSGGPAGETQYF
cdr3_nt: TGTGCCACCAGCAGGCCCTCTGGGGGACCAGCGGGAGAGACCCAGTACTTC

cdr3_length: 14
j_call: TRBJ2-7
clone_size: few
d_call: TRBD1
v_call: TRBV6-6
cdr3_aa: CASSYGRGRYEQYF
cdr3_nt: TGTGCCAGCAGTTACGGCAGGGGGCGATACGAGCAGTACTTC

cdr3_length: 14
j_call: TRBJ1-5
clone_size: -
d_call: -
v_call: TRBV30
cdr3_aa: CAWSGGVGRQPQHF
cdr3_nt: TGTGCCTGGAGTGGAGGTGTGGGTCGGCAGCCCCAGCATTTT

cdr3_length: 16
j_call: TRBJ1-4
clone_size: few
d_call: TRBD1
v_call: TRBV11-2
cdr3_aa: CASSYWAQGADEKLFF
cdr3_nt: TGTGCCAGCAGCTATTGGGCACAGGGGGCGGATGAAAAACTGTTTTTT

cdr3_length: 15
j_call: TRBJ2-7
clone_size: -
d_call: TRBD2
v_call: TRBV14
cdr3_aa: CASSPHLGGNVEQYF
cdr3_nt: TGTGCCAGCAGCCCGCACTTGGGGGGGAACGTAGAGCAGTACTTC

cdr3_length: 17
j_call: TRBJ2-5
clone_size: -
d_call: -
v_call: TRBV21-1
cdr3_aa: CASSKSRWRGGGETQYF
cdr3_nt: TGTGCCAGCAGCAAATCCCGGTGGCGGGGAGGAGGAGAGACCCAGTACTTC

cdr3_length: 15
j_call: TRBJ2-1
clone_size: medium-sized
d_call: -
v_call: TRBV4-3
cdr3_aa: CASSPGGGSYNEQFF
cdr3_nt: TGCGCCAGCAGCCCAGGAGGGGGCTCCTACAATGAGCAGTTCTTC

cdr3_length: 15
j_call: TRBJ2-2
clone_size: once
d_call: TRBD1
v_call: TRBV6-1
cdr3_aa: CASATGTGVSGELFF
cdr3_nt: TGTGCCAGCGCGACCGGGACAGGGGTTTCCGGGGAGCTGTTTTTT

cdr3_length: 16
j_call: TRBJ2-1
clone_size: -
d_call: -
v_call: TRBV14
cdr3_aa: CASSQGSGRLYNEQFF
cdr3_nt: TGTGCCAGCAGCCAAGGTTCTGGCCGGCTATACAATGAGCAGTTCTTC

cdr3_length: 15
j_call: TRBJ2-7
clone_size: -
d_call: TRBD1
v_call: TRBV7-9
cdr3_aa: CASSHRTGDSYEQYF
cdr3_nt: TGTGCCAGCAGCCATCGGACAGGGGACTCCTACGAGCAGTACTTC

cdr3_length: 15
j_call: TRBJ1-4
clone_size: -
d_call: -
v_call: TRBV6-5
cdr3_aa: CASSYAGGQGEKLFF
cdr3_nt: TGTGCCAGCAGTTACGCTGGGGGGCAGGGGGAAAAACTGTTTTTT

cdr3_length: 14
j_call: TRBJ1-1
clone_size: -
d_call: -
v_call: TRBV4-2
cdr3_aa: CASSQDRGDTEAFF
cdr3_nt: TGTGCCAGCAGCCAAGATCGGGGGGACACTGAAGCTTTCTTT

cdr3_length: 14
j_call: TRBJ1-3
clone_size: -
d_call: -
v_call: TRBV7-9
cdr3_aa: CASSLVVSGNTIYF
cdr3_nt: TGTGCCAGCAGCTTAGTCGTCTCTGGAAACACCATATATTTT

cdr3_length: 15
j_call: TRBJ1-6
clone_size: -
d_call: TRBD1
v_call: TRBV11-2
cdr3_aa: CASSPGTGIYSPLHF
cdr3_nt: TGTGCCAGCAGCCCCGGGACAGGGATATATTCACCCCTCCACTTT

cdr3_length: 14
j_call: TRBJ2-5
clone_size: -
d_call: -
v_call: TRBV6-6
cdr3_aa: CASRQGRGLETQYF
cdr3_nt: TGTGCCAGCAGGCAGGGCAGGGGTCTAGAGACCCAGTACTTC

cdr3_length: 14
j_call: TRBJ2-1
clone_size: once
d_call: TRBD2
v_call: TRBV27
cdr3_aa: CASSIAGEYNEQFF
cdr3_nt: TGTGCCAGCAGTATAGCGGGGGAGTACAATGAGCAGTTCTTC

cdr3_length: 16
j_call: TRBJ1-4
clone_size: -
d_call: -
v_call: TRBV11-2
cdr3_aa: CASSEAVGGASGKLFF
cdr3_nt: TGTGCCAGCAGCGAGGCCGTCGGGGGCGCATCTGGAAAACTGTTTTTT

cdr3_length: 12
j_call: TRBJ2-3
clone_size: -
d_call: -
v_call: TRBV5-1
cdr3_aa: CASSLWGDTQYF
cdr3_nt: TGCGCCAGCAGCTTGTGGGGAGATACGCAGTATTTT

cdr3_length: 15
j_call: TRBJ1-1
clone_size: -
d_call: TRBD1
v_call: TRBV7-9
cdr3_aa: CASSLAQTGDTEAFF
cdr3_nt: TGTGCCAGCAGCTTAGCCCAGACAGGGGACACTGAAGCTTTCTTT

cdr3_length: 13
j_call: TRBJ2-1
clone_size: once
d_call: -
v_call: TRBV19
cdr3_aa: CASSLIMTGEQFF
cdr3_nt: TGTGCCAGTAGCCTAATTATGACGGGTGAGCAGTTCTTC

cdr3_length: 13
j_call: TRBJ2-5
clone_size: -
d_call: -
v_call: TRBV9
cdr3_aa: CASSDGGLETQYF
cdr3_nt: TGTGCCAGCAGCGATGGGGGGCTTGAGACCCAGTACTTC

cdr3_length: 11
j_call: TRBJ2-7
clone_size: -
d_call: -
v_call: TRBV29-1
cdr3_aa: CSVDRGYEQYF
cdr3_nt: TGCAGCGTTGACAGGGGCTACGAGCAGTACTTC

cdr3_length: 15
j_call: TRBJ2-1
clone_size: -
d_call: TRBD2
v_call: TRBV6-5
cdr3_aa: CASSYSWGGDNEQFF
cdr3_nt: TGTGCCAGCAGTTACTCCTGGGGAGGGGACAATGAGCAGTTCTTC

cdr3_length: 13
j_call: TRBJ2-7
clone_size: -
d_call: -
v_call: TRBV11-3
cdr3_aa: CASSPRDTYEQYF
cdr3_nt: TGTGCCAGCAGCCCCCGGGACACCTACGAGCAGTACTTC

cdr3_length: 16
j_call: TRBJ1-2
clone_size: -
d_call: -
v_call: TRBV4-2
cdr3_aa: CASSLFGQGGDYGYTF
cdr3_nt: TGTGCCAGCAGCTTGTTTGGGCAGGGAGGGGACTATGGCTACACCTTC

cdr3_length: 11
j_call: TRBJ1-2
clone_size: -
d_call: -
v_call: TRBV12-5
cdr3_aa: CASGRFPGYTF
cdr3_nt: TGTGCTAGTGGCAGGTTCCCGGGCTACACCTTC

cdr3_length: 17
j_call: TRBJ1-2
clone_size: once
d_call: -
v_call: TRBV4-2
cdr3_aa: CASSYQDGSQTDYGYTF
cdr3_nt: TGTGCCAGCAGCTATCAGGACGGCTCCCAAACCGACTATGGCTACACCTTC

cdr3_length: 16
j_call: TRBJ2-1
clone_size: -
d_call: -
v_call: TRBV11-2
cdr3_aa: CASSAPILLAYNEQFF
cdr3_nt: TGTGCCAGCAGCGCCCCGATACTGCTCGCCTACAATGAGCAGTTCTTC

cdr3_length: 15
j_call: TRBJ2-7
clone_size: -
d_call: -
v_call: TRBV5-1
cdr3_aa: CASSPRAGAGYEQYF
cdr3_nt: TGCGCCAGCAGCCCGAGGGCGGGGGCAGGCTACGAGCAGTACTTC

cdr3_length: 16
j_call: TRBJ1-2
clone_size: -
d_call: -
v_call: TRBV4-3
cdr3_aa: CASSQDRQLPLYGYTF
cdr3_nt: TGCGCCAGCAGCCAAGATAGGCAGCTACCCCTCTATGGCTACACCTTC

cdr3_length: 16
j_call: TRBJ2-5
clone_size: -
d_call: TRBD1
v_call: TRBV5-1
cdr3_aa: CASSWNRQGALETQYF
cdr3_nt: TGCGCCAGCAGCTGGAACCGACAGGGGGCATTGGAGACCCAGTACTTC

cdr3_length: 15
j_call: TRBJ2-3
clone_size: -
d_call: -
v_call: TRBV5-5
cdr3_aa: CASSLEGLGTDTQYF
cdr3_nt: TGTGCCAGCAGCTTGGAAGGGTTGGGCACAGATACGCAGTATTTT

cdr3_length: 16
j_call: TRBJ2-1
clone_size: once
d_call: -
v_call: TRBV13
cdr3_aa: CASSLQRWDQYNEQFF
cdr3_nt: TGTGCCAGCAGCCTCCAAAGGTGGGACCAATACAATGAGCAGTTCTTC

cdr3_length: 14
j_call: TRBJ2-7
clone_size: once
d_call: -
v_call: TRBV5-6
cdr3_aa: CASSFEQGVHEQYF
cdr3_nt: TGTGCCAGCAGCTTTGAACAGGGAGTACACGAGCAGTACTTC

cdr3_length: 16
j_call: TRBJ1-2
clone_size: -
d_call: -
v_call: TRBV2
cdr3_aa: CASSDGHRYNNYGYTF
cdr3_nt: TGTGCCAGCAGTGATGGACACCGTTATAATAACTATGGCTACACCTTC